The 13 T cell receptor beta chains reported below all come from one sample, sequenced in a study of identical twins. TCRdb processed the 5' RACE reads anew with MiXCR; each CDR3 protein has one entry. The data contain some 250,000 distinct CDR3 sequences, about an eighth of them singletons. The data also belong to a second study, concerning yellow fever vaccine responses in identical twins.

The specimen was memory (CD45RO+) T cells sorted from blood. The receptors here all came from a woman between 18 and 30 years old in good health.

This chain connects TRBV4-2 to TRBJ2-3; 7 bases are shared with TRBD2. The CDR3 is 15 amino acids. The V segment lost 5 bases and the J segment 0 bases; nucleotides outside the gene matches: 5. Per germline, CDR1 LGHNA and CDR2 YNFKEQ. DNA of the CDR3: TGTGCCAGCAGCGGCCTAGCGGAAAGCACAGATACGCAGTATTTT. It specifies CASSGLAESTDTQYF.

The table lists this clonotype with many counts. The V call is TRBV6-2 or TRBV6-3, the J call TRBJ2-1; 10 nucleotides agree with TRBD1. CDR1 is MNHEY, CDR2 SVGEGT, per germline. After removal of 7 bases from V and 5 bases from J, the junction contained 11 bases not matched to a gene. This CDR3 has 16 residues. The DNA for the CDR3 is TGTGCCAGCACTGATACCCGGGACAGGGGCCACAATGAGCAGTTCTTC. Protein: CASTDTRDRGHNEQFF.

In this sample, this clonotype turned up a few times. This chain connects TRBV5-1 to TRBJ2-3; TRBD1 is a possible D gene (5 bases). Germline assignment: CDR1 SGHRS and CDR2 YFSETQ. V shed 0 bases and J shed 2 bases, with 10 bases lying between them. The CDR3 runs 15 residues. The CDR3 reads CASSLGQTDTDTQYF. The CDR3 DNA reads TGCGCCAGCAGCTTGGGACAGACTGACACAGATACGCAGTATTTT.

The gene calls are TRBV27 and TRBJ2-1; possible D gene TRBD1, 5 bases. The CDR3 totals 14 residues. Germline assignment: CDR1 MNHEY and CDR2 SMNVEV (reference sequence). V gave up 2 bases and J gave up 6 bases, with 11 bases separating them. CDR3 coding DNA: TGTGCCAGCAGTTTACGGGCAGGGATCAATGAGCAGTTCTTC. As protein: CASSLRAGINEQFF.

In this sample, this clonotype turned up a few times. This chain joins TRBV5-8 and TRBJ2-7, with D maybe TRBD2 (5 bases). CDR1 is SGHTS, CDR2 YDEGEE, per germline. V was cut by 2 bases and J by 11 bases, with 14 bases left in between. The CDR3 runs 12 residues. In nucleotides, the CDR3 is TGTGCCAGCAGCTTACCTGTGGAGGAGGAGTACTTC. Encoded protein: CASSLPVEEEYF.

This clonotype was observed at least ten times. The V call is TRBV10-3, the J call TRBJ2-3, with 9 bases aligning to TRBD1. The V segment lost 7 bases and the J segment 6 bases; nucleotides outside the gene matches: 8. The CDR3 extends over 14 amino acids. CDR1 ENHRY and CDR2 SYGVKD come from the germline V gene. CDR3 region: CAITPGQGPDTQYF. The CDR3 region has the DNA TGTGCCATCACTCCGGGACAGGGACCGGATACGCAGTATTTT.

The chain links TRBV5-1 to TRBJ2-1; 11 nucleotides agree with TRBD2. CDR3 length: 16 amino acids. V lost 0 bases and J lost 7; bases outside the gene matches: 6. Looked up from germline, CDR1 is SGHRS and CDR2 is YFSETQ. CDR3 DNA sequence: TGCGCCAGCAGCTTGGCCGGTAGCGGGGGGGCGAATGAGCAGTTCTTC. Its protein is CASSLAGSGGANEQFF.

This clonotype showed up many times. J is TRBJ1-5 and V is TRBV5-1; D is possibly TRBD1 (6 bases). The V gene lost 4 bases and the J gene lost 3 bases, with 11 bases spanning the gap. Germline loops: CDR1 SGHRS, CDR2 YFSETQ. The CDR3 spans 14 residues. The CDR3 spells CASSQGHPNQPQHF. The CDR3 DNA is TGCGCCAGCAGCCAGGGACACCCCAATCAGCCCCAGCATTTT.

V is TRBV11-3 and J is TRBJ2-1; 8 bases are shared with TRBD2. This CDR3 has 12 amino acids. The V segment lost 6 bases and the J segment 10 bases; nucleotides outside the gene matches: 5. Germline loops: CDR1 SGHNT, CDR2 YENEEA. The CDR3 loop reads CASSFSGEEQFF. The CDR3 nucleotides read TGTGCCAGCAGTTTTAGCGGGGAGGAGCAGTTCTTC.

This clonotype showed up just a few times. This chain uses TRBV6-1 with TRBJ1-6; no clear D. This CDR3 has 14 amino acids. V was shortened by 5 bases and J by 9 bases, with 14 bases between the two germline ends. Germline CDR1 reads MNHNS; CDR2 reads SASEGT. The CDR3 region is CASSTGGRGSPLHF. CDR3 sequence (DNA): TGTGCCAGCAGTACGGGAGGGCGCGGTTCACCCCTCCACTTT.

In its sample, this clonotype was seen a few times. This chain uses TRBV6-2 or TRBV6-3 with TRBJ2-1; the match to TRBD2 covers 8 bases. The CDR3 length is 15 residues. Germline loops: CDR1 MNHEY, CDR2 SVGEGT. With V trimmed by 6 bases and J by 2 bases, 6 bases remained unmatched. Here the CDR3 DNA reads TGTGCCAGCAGCCGACTAGCGTCACCCTACAATGAGCAGTTCTTC. Protein sequence: CASSRLASPYNEQFF.

This clonotype showed up just a few times. V and J are TRBV20-1 and TRBJ1-5; no firm D call. V shed 6 bases and J shed 0 bases, with 9 bases lying between them. In germline, CDR1 is DFQATT, CDR2 SNEGSKA (reference sequence). The CDR3 has 13 amino acids. The CDR3 protein is CSAGFYSNQPQHF. The CDR3 nucleotides are TGCAGTGCCGGATTTTATAGCAATCAGCCCCAGCATTTT.

This clonotype was observed at least ten times. V usage is TRBV28 and J usage is TRBJ2-2; a weak D match, TRBD2 (5 bases). This CDR3 comprises 16 residues. Germline CDR1 is MDHEN and CDR2 is SYDVKM. The ends were cut back, 10 bases at V and 4 bases at J, with 22 bases in the middle. The CDR3 DNA reads as TGTGCCACCGAAAATGGAGGAGACACCTTCACCGGGGAGCTGTTTTTT. As protein: CATENGGDTFTGELFF.